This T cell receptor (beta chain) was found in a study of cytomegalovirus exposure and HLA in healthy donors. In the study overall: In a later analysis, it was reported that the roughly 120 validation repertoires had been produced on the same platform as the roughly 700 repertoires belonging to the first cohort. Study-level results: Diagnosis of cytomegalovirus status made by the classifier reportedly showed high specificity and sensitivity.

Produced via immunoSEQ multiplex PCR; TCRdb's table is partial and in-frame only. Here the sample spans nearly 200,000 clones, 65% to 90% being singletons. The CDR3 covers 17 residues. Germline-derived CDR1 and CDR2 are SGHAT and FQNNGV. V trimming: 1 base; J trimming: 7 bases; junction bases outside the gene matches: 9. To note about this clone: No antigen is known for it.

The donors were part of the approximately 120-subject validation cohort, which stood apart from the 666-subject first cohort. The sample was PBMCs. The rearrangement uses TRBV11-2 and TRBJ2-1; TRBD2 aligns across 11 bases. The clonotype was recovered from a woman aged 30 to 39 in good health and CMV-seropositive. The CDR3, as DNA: TGTGCCAGCAGCTTAGGCTTAATAGCGGGAGGGGGGAATGAGCAGTTCTTC. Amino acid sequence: CASSLGLIAGGGNEQFF.